This T cell receptor (beta chain) is drawn from a study of CXCR3-negative and CXCR3-positive naive CD8 T cells. The CDR3 sequence is 14 residues long. Germline-derived CDR1 and CDR2 are SNHLY and FYNNEI. The study made its TRB cDNA libraries by 5' RACE, adding UMI labels. TCRdb reprocessed the 5' RACE reads, with one entry per CDR3 protein and no DNA. This repertoire includes some 49,000 distinct CDR3 sequences. This clonotype was obtained from a human donor in good health. Some clones in this sample may be carry-over from other donors' samples. The V call is TRBV2, the J call TRBJ2-3. What was sequenced was naive CXCR3- CD8+ T cells from blood. Described subset: CD45RO-CCR7+CD27+CD95- naive CD8+ T cells lacking CXCR3 (TNR3-). CDR3 sequence reads: CASSGPFSTDTQYF.